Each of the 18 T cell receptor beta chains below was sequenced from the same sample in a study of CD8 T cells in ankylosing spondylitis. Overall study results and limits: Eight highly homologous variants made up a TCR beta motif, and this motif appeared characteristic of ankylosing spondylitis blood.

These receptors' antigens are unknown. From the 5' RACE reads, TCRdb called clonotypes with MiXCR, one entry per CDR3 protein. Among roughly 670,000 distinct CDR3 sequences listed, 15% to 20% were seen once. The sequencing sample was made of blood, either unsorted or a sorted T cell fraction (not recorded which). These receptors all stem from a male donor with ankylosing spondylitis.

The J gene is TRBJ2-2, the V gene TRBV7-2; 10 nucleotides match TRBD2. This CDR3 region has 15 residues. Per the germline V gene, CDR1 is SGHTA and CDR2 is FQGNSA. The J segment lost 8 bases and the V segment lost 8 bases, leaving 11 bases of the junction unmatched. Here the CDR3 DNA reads TGTGCCAGCGGAGTCAAACTAGCGGGGCCGGGGGAGCTGTTTTTT. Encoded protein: CASGVKLAGPGELFF.

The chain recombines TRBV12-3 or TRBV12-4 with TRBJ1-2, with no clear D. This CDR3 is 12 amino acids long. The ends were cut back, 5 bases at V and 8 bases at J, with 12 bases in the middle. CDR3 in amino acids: CASSPSMRGYTF. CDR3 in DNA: TGTGCCAGCAGTCCCAGTATGAGGGGCTACACCTTC.

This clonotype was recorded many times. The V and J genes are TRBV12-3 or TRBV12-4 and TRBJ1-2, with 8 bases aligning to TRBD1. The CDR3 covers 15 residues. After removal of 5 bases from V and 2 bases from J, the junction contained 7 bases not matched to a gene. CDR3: CASSATGTGNYGYTF. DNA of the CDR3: TGTGCCAGCAGTGCAACCGGGACAGGAAACTATGGCTACACCTTC.

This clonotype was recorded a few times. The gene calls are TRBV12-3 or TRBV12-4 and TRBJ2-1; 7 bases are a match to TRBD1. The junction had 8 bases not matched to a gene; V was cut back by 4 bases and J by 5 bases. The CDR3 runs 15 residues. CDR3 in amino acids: CASSSRQGYDNEQFF. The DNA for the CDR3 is TGTGCCAGCAGTTCTCGACAGGGATACGACAATGAGCAGTTCTTC.

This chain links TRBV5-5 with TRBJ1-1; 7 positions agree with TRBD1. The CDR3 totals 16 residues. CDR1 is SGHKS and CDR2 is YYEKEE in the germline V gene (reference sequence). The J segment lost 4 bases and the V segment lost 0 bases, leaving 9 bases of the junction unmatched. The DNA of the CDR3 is TGTGCCAGCAGCTTGGATGCAGGGGGGGCTTCCACTGAAGCTTTCTTT. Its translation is CASSLDAGGASTEAFF. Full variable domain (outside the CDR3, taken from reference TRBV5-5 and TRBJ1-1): DAGVTQSPTHLIKTRGQQVTLRCSPISGHKSVSWYQQVLGQGPQFIFQYYEKEERGRGNFPDRFSARQFPNYSSELNVNALLLGDSALYLCASSLDAGGASTEAFFGQGTRLTVV.

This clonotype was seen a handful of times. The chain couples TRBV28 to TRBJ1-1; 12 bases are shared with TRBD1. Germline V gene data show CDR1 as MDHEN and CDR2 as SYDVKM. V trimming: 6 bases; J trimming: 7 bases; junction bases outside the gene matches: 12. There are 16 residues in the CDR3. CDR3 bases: TGTGCCAGCAGGTTACCGGGACAGGGGGCGCGAAGTGAAGCTTTCTTT. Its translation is CASRLPGQGARSEAFF.

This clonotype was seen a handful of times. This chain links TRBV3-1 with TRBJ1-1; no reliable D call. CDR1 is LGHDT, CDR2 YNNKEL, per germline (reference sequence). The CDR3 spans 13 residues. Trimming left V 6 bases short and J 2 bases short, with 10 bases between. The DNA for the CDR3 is TGTGCCAGCAGGCACGTGCCCAACACTGAAGCTTTCTTT. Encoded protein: CASRHVPNTEAFF.

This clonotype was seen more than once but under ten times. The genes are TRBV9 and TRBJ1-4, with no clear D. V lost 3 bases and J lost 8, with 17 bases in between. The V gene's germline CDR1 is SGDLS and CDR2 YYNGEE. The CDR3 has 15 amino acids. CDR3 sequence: CASSGGPGLDEKLFF. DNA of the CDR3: TGTGCCAGCAGCGGAGGACCGGGCCTGGACGAAAAACTGTTTTTT.

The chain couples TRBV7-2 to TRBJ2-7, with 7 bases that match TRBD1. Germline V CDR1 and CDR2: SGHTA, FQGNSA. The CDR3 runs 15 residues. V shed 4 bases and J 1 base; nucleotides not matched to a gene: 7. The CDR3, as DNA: TGTGCCAGCAGCTACACCGGGACAGAGTCCTACGAGCAGTACTTC. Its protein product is CASSYTGTESYEQYF. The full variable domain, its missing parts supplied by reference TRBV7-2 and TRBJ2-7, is GAGVSQSPSNKVTEKGKDVELRCDPISGHTALYWYRQSLGQGLEFLIYFQGNSAPDKSGLPSDRFSAERTGGSVSTLTIQRTQQEDSAVYLCASSYTGTESYEQYFGPGTRLTVT.

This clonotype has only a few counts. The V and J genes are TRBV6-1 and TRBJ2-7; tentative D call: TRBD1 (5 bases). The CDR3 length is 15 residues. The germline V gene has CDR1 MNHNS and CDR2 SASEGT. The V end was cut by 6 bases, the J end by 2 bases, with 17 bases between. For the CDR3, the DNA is TGTGCCAGCAGCCCCGACAGAATCAATCCCTACGAGCAGTACTTC. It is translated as CASSPDRINPYEQYF.

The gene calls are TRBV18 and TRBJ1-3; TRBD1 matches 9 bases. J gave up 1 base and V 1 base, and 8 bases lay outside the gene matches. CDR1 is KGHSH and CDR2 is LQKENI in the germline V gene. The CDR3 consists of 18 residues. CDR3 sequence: CASSPLSTGQGSGNTIYF. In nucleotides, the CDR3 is TGTGCCAGCTCACCACTTTCAACGGGACAGGGATCTGGAAACACCATATATTTT. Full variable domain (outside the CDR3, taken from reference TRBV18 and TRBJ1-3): NAGVMQNPRHLVRRRGQEARLRCSPMKGHSHVYWYRQLPEEGLKFMVYLQKENIIDESGMPKERFSAEFPKEGPSILRIQQVVRGDSAAYFCASSPLSTGQGSGNTIYFGEGSWLTVV.

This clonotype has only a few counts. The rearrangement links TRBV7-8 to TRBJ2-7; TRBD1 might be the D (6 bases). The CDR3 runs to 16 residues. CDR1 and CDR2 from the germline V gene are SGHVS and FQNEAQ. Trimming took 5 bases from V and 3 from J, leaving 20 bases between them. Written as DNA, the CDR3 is TGTGCCAGCAGCCCCCGACAGGCCAAGCTTTTCTACGAGCAGTACTTC. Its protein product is CASSPRQAKLFYEQYF.

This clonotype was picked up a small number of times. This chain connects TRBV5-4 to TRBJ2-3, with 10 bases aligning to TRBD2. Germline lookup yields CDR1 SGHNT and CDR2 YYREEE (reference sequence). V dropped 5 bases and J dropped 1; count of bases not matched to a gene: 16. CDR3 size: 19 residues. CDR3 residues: CASRFRTSGRYQGTDTQYF. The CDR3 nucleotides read TGTGCCAGCAGGTTCCGGACTAGCGGAAGATACCAAGGCACAGATACGCAGTATTTT.

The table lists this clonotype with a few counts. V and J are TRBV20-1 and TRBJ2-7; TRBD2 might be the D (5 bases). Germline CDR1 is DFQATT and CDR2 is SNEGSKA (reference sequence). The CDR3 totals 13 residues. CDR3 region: CSAWVGATYEQYF. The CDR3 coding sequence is TGCAGCGCCTGGGTGGGAGCCACCTACGAGCAGTACTTC.

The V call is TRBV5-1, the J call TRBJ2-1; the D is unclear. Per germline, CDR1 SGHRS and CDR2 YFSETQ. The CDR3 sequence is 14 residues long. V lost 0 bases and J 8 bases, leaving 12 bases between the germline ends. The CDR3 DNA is TGCGCCAGCAGCTTGGAACGGAGTCAGGATGAGCAGTTCTTC. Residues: CASSLERSQDEQFF. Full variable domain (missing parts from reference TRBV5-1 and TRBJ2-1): KAGVTQTPRYLIKTRGQQVTLSCSPISGHRSVSWYQQTPGQGLQFLFEYFSETQRNKGNFPGRFSGRQFSNSRSEMNVSTLELGDSALYLCASSLERSQDEQFFGPGTRLTVL.

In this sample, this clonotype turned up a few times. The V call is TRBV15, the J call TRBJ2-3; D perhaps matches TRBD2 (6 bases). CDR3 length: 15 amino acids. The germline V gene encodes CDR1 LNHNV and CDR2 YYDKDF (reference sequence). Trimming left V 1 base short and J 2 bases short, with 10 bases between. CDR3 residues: CATSRGDFHTDTQYF. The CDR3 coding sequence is TGTGCCACCAGCAGAGGGGACTTCCACACAGATACGCAGTATTTT.

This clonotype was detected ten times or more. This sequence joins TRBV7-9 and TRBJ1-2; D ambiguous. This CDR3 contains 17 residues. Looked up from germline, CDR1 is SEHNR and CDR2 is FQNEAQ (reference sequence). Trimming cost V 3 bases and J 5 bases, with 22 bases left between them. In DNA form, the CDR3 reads TGTGCCAGCAGCTTTGGGCAAATAGGCGCCTATATTTATGGCTACACCTTC. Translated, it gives CASSFGQIGAYIYGYTF. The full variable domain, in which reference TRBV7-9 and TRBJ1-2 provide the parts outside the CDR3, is DTGVSQNPRHKITKRGQNVTFRCDPISEHNRLYWYRQTLGQGPEFLTYFQNEAQLEKSRLLSDRFSAERPKGSFSTLEIQRTEQGDSAMYLCASSFGQIGAYIYGYTFGSGTRLTVV.

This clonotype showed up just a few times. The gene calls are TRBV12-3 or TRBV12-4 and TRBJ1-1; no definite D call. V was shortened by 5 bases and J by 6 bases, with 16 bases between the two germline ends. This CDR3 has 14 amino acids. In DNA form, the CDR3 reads TGTGCCAGCAGTCCGCTTCCGGGAGCCTCTGAAGCTTTCTTT. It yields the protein CASSPLPGASEAFF.